This is a list of T cell receptor beta chains from one sample in a study of long-term antiretroviral therapy in people with HIV. The repertoire was sequenced with immunoSEQ multiplex PCR; TCRdb's copy has only in-frame clones and lacks some. The sample contains 19,000 or so clones, around 78% of which appear only once. The sample in question was unsorted PBMCs, obtained at the start of antiretroviral therapy, before treatment. The receptors shown here come from a woman aged 40-49 years with HIV. The CDR3 runs from the conserved cysteine through the conserved F or W. The D gene is left open where the match is weak. Only part of the rows carry a size: once, few, many, or a class if the clone is expanded.

>.|TRBV10-3|TRBJ2-3|13|TRBD1
TGTGCCACCGGACAGGGGAGCACAGATACGCAGTATTTT
CATGQGSTDTQYF
>once|TRBV7-9|TRBJ2-7|12|.
TGTGCCAGCAGCCCAAAATCCAGCGAGCAGTACTTC
CASSPKSSEQYF
>few|TRBV15|TRBJ1-2|13|TRBD1
TGTGCCACCAGCAGGACAGGGAACTATGGCTACACCTTC
CATSRTGNYGYTF
>.|TRBV28|TRBJ1-1|14|.
TGTGCCAGCAGTTTATTAAGCCTTAACACTGAAGCTTTCTTT
CASSLLSLNTEAFF
>.|TRBV6-5|TRBJ2-2|15|TRBD2
TGTGCCAGCAGTTACAGCGGGGGGCACACCGGGGAGCTGTTTTTT
CASSYSGGHTGELFF
>.|TRBV7-6|TRBJ2-3|15|TRBD2
TGTGCCAGCAGCCCCAGACTAGCGGGCACAGATACGCAGTATTTT
CASSPRLAGTDTQYF
>.|TRBV5-1|TRBJ2-3|12|.
TGCGCCAGCAGCTTGGAGGCGGGTCCGCAGTATTTT
CASSLEAGPQYF
>few|TRBV28|TRBJ2-2|16|.
TGTGCCAGCAGCGCACAGGGAAAAGGTAGCACCGGGGAGCTGTTTTTT
CASSAQGKGSTGELFF
>.|TRBV6-6|TRBJ2-3|12|.
TGTGCCAGCAGTTACGTCACAGATACGCAGTATTTT
CASSYVTDTQYF
>few|TRBV4-2|TRBJ1-5|16|.
TGTGCCAGCAGCCAAGATAGCGGGCCCGGCAATCAGCCCCAGCATTTT
CASSQDSGPGNQPQHF
>.|TRBV18|TRBJ1-2|17|TRBD1
TGTGCCAGCTCACGAACCACACCGGGACAGAAAAACTATGGCTACACCTTC
CASSRTTPGQKNYGYTF
>.|TRBV4-1|TRBJ2-2|17|.
TGCGCCAGCAGCCAAGATCGCCCTCAGAGTGGGACCGGGGAGCTGTTTTTT
CASSQDRPQSGTGELFF
>.|TRBV29-1|TRBJ1-4|13|.
TGCAGTGTCCTAGAGCCAAAGAGGGAAAAACTGTTTTTT
CSVLEPKREKLFF
>.|TRBV19|TRBJ2-7|14|.
TGTGCCAGTAGTATTTTCAACAGGTCCTACGAGCAGTACTTC
CASSIFNRSYEQYF
>.|TRBV7-2|TRBJ2-3|16|TRBD1
TGTGCCAGCAGCTTAATCAGGGGGAGCTCAGCAGATACGCAGTATTTT
CASSLIRGSSADTQYF
>.|TRBV5-1|TRBJ1-1|12|.
TGCGCCAGCAGCTTGGGTGACTTAGAAGCTTTCTTT
CASSLGDLEAFF
>.|TRBV4-1|TRBJ2-1|17|TRBD2
TGCGCCAGCAGCCATATGGGACTAGCTGGTGTTAACAATGAGCAGTTCTTC
CASSHMGLAGVNNEQFF
>medium-sized|TRBV6-5|TRBJ1-6|13|.
TGTGCCAGCTCCTATGGAAATAATTCACCCCTCCACTTT
CASSYGNNSPLHF
>once|TRBV10-3|TRBJ2-2|15|TRBD1
TGTGCCACTAAAATTGGGTCAGGGGGAACCGGGGAGCTGTTTTTT
CATKIGSGGTGELFF
>.|TRBV29-1|TRBJ1-5|12|.
TGCAGCGTCAGGTTCAACAATCAGCCCCAGCATTTT
CSVRFNNQPQHF
>.|TRBV7-2|TRBJ2-3|15|TRBD2
TGTGCCAGCAGCTTTTTAGCGGGGGGGCTCTCTACGCAGTATTTT
CASSFLAGGLSTQYF
>.|TRBV5-1|TRBJ1-4|16|TRBD1
TGCGCCAGCAGCTCAGGACAGGCGGCCGGTGAGGAAAAACTGTTTTTT
CASSSGQAAGEEKLFF
>once|TRBV7-9|TRBJ1-1|14|.
TGTGCCAGCAGCCTGGGGCAGGGGAACACTGAAGCTTTCTTT
CASSLGQGNTEAFF
>few|TRBV5-4|TRBJ1-2|14|.
TGTGCCAGCAGCTTGCGCGCAGCTAACTATGGCTACACCTTC
CASSLRAANYGYTF
>.|TRBV4-1|TRBJ2-5|15|TRBD1
TGCGCCAGCAGCCAAGTCAGGGGGCGGTGGGAGACCCAGTACTTC
CASSQVRGRWETQYF
>.|TRBV27|TRBJ2-5|19|TRBD2
TGTGCCAGCAGTTTAGGGGGGACTAGCGAGGAACAGGTCGTAGAGACCCAGTACTTC
CASSLGGTSEEQVVETQYF
>.|TRBV5-1|TRBJ1-3|15|.
TGCGCCAGCAGAGGGTCAGGGATCTCTGGAAACACCATATATTTT
CASRGSGISGNTIYF
>once|TRBV7-2|TRBJ2-7|13|.
TGTGCCAGCAGCTCCCGAGGATCTACCGAGCAGTACTTC
CASSSRGSTEQYF
>.|TRBV4-1|TRBJ2-5|22|.
TGCGCCAGCAGCCAAGACCACCAAAGTTCTTTGGGGCCGTCCTTGTTGCCCGAGACCCAGTACTTC
CASSQDHQSSLGPSLLPETQYF
>few|TRBV7-9|TRBJ1-1|16|.
TGTGCCAGCAGCTTAGCGTTTGAGGGGTTGAGCACTGAAGCTTTCTTT
CASSLAFEGLSTEAFF
>.|TRBV7-9|TRBJ2-1|19|.
TGTGCCAGCAGCTTAGGGGGCAGGGGAGGATTCGACTCCTACAATGAGCAGTTCTTC
CASSLGGRGGFDSYNEQFF
>.|TRBV15|TRBJ2-7|15|.
TGTGCCACCAGCCCCCCGGGGCGGGGAGAGGGCGAGCAGTACTTC
CATSPPGRGEGEQYF
>.|TRBV7-8|TRBJ2-7|13|.
TGTGCCAGCAGCTTCACAATCTCCTACGAGCAGTACTTC
CASSFTISYEQYF
>few|TRBV28|TRBJ1-3|13|.
TGTGCCAGCAGTACGGGCCCTGGAAACACCATATATTTT
CASSTGPGNTIYF
>.|TRBV6-1|TRBJ2-2|11|.
TGTGCCAACGAGGGGGCCGGGGAGCTGTTTTTT
CANEGAGELFF
>.|TRBV11-2|TRBJ2-4|18|.
TGTGCCAGCAGCTTAGGCGGCCTGAGGTCTCTCGCCAAAAACATTCAGTACTTC
CASSLGGLRSLAKNIQYF
>.|TRBV19|TRBJ1-5|16|.
TGTGCCAGTAGTAGGGGGGCCCGAGGGAGCAATCAACCCCAGCATTTT
CASSRGARGSNQPQHF
>few|TRBV7-2|TRBJ2-7|16|TRBD1
TGTGCCAGCAGCTTAGCGCTAGGACAGGCGCCCTACGAGCAGTACTTC
CASSLALGQAPYEQYF
>.|TRBV11-2|TRBJ1-2|17|.
TGTGCCAGCAGCTCTTTACGGGGGGGAGGGAATAACTATGGCTACACCTTC
CASSSLRGGGNNYGYTF
>.|TRBV28|TRBJ2-7|12|.
TGTGCCAGCAGTCCAAGGCAGTTCGAGCAGTACTTC
CASSPRQFEQYF
>.|TRBV5-1|TRBJ1-2|12|.
TGCGCCAGCAGCTTGGGAATAAATGGCTACACCTTC
CASSLGINGYTF
>.|TRBV5-4|TRBJ2-3|14|TRBD2
TGTGCCAGCAGCCTGTACTTGGGGGGGGATACGCAGTATTTT
CASSLYLGGDTQYF
>.|TRBV4-3|TRBJ2-1|15|TRBD2
TGCGCCAGCAGCCAAGATAGCGGGGGGGCGTATGAGCAGTTCTTC
CASSQDSGGAYEQFF
>.|TRBV6-4|TRBJ2-1|16|.
TGTGCCAGCAGTGACTCAAGTCGGACTGGGAGGAATGAGCAGTTCTTC
CASSDSSRTGRNEQFF
>.|TRBV7-8|TRBJ2-7|17|TRBD1
TGTGCCAGCAGCCCCCAGTTCTTGGAGGAGACAGGGTTGAAGCAGTACTTC
CASSPQFLEETGLKQYF
>.|TRBV6-6|TRBJ2-5|15|TRBD1
TGTGCCAGCAGTTACTCCAACAGGGGCATTAAGACCCAGTACTTC
CASSYSNRGIKTQYF
>.|TRBV5-3|TRBJ2-7|16|TRBD2
TGTGCCAGAAGCGTGGGACTAGCGGAGCCCTCCGACGAGCAGTACTTC
CARSVGLAEPSDEQYF
>.|TRBV28|TRBJ2-7|15|TRBD1
TGTGCCAGCCAGAAAGGGACAGGGATTTCCCACGAGCAGTACTTC
CASQKGTGISHEQYF